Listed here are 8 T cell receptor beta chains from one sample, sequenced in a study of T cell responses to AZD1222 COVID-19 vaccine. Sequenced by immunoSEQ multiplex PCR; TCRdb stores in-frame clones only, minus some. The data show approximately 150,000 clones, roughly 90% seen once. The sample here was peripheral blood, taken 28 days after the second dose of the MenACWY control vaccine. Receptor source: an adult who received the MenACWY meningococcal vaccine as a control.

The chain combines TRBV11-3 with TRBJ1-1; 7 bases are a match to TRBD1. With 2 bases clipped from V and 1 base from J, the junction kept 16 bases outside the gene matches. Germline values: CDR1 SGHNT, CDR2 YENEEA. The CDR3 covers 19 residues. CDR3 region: CASSLKGRQGVFGNTEAFF. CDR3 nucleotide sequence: TGTGCCAGCAGCTTAAAAGGTCGGCAGGGGGTATTTGGGAACACTGAAGCTTTCTTT.

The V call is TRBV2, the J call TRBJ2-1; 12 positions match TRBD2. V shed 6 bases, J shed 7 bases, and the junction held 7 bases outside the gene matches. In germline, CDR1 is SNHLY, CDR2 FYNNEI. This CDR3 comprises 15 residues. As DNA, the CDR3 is TGTGCCAGCAGCCCCGGGACTAGCGGGTCTAATGAGCAGTTCTTC. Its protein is CASSPGTSGSNEQFF.

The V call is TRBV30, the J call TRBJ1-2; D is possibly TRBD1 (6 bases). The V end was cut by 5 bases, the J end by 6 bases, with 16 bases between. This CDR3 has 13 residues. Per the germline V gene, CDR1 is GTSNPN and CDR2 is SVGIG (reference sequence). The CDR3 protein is CAWDRGRGDGYTF. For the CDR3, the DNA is TGTGCCTGGGATAGGGGCAGGGGAGATGGCTACACCTTC.

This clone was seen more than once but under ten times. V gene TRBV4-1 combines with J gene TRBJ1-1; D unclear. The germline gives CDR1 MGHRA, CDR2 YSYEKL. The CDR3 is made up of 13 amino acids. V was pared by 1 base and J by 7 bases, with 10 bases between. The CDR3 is CASSQVGLSEAFF. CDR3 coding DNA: TGCGCCAGCAGCCAAGTTGGTTTGAGTGAAGCTTTCTTT.

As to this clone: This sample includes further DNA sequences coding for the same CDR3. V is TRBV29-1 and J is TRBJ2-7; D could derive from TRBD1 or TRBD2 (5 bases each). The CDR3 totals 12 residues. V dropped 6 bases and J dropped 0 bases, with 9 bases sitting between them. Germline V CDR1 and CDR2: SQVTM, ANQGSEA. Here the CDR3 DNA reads TGCAGCGTCGGGACCGACTCCTACGAGCAGTACTTC. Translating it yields CSVGTDSYEQYF.

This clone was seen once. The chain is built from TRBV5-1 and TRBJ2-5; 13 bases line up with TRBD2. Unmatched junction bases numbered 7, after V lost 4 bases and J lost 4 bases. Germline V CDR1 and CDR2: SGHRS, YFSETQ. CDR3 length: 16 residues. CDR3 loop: CASSPRTSGGGETQYF. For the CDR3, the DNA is TGCGCCAGCAGCCCCCGGACTAGCGGGGGAGGAGAGACCCAGTACTTC.

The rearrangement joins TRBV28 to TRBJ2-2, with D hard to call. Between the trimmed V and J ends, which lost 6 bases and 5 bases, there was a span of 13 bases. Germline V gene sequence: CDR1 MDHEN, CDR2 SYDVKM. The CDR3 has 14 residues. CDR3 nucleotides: TGTGCCAGCAGGGGGTTTTTAGATACCGGGGAGCTGTTTTTT. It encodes CASRGFLDTGELFF.

In DNA, the CDR3 is TGTGCCAGCAGCGTAGGAGCTAACTATGGCTACACCTTC. Translation gives CASSVGANYGYTF. The chain employs TRBV9 and TRBJ1-2; D call uncertain. Germline CDR1 and CDR2: SGDLS and YYNGEE. The CDR3 runs to 13 residues. Trimming removed 0 bases from V and 0 bases from J, with 3 bases in between. Full variable domain (outside the CDR3, taken from reference TRBV9 and TRBJ1-2): DSGVTQTPKHLITATGQRVTLRCSPRSGDLSVYWYQQSLDQGLQFLIQYYNGEERAKGNILERFSAQQFPDLHSELNLSSLELGDSALYFCASSVGANYGYTFGSGTRLTVV.